The 27 T cell receptor beta chains reported below all come from one sample, sequenced in a study of blood T cell repertoires in COVID-19. Only in-frame clones appear in the TCRdb table, and some are missing; sequencing was by immunoSEQ multiplex PCR. The top ten clones hold around 4.5% of a sample with over 85,000 clones, nearly 90% of them seen once. The sample consisted of peripheral blood. The receptor source for this set is a man aged 65 to 85 with acute or convalescent COVID-19.

The chain carries TRBV5-4 and TRBJ2-2, with TRBD1 as a possible D gene (6 bases). V shed 4 bases and J shed 6 bases, with 19 bases lying between them. CDR1 is SGHNT, CDR2 YYREEE, per germline (reference sequence). The CDR3 covers 16 residues. CDR3 sequence reads: CASSLGAHGTPGELFF. The CDR3 bases are TGTGCCAGCAGCCTGGGGGCCCACGGAACACCCGGGGAGCTGTTTTTT.

This clone was seen more than once but under ten times. The chain recombines TRBV6-6 with TRBJ1-1; D is perhaps TRBD1 (6 bases). Per germline, CDR1 MNHNY and CDR2 SVGAGI (reference sequence). This CDR3 has 12 residues. Trimming removed 5 bases from V and 4 bases from J, with 8 bases in between. In nucleotides, the CDR3 is TGTGCCAGCAGTCCAGGGGTCACTGAAGCTTTCTTT. Amino acid sequence: CASSPGVTEAFF.

The V call is TRBV25-1, the J call TRBJ1-2, with D possibly matching TRBD1 (6 bases). Germline CDR1 and CDR2: MGHDK and SYGVNS. The CDR3 is made up of 15 amino acids. V lost 10 bases to trimming and J lost 0 bases, with 18 bases between them. Here the CDR3 reads CATRSGDTSNYGYTF. CDR3 DNA: TGTGCCACCAGGAGCGGGGACACTTCTAACTATGGCTACACCTTC.

The rearrangement joins TRBV6-1 to TRBJ2-4; TRBD2 might be the D (6 bases). The CDR3 is 18 residues long. Germline-derived CDR1 and CDR2 are MNHNS and SASEGT. Trimming removed 2 bases from V and 0 bases from J, with 17 bases in between. The CDR3 DNA reads TGTGCCAGCAGTGAACGGGCACCCGGGGGATTAGCCAAAAACATTCAGTACTTC. Amino acid sequence: CASSERAPGGLAKNIQYF.

The chain links TRBV7-2 to TRBJ1-5; 9 bases fit TRBD1. Per the germline V gene, CDR1 is SGHTA and CDR2 is FQGNSA. Germline trimming cut 4 bases from V and 10 bases from J; bases unmatched to any gene: 11. This CDR3 has 15 residues. For the CDR3, the DNA is TGTGCCAGCAGCTACGTGCCGGGACAGGGAATCCCCCAGCATTTT. This codes for CASSYVPGQGIPQHF.

J is TRBJ1-2 and V is TRBV5-4, with 8 positions matching TRBD1. J lost 3 bases, V lost 5 bases, and 3 bases had no gene match. Germline CDR1 and CDR2: SGHNT and YYREEE (reference sequence). The CDR3 totals 13 residues. The CDR3 protein is CASRMDRDYGYTF. Here the CDR3 DNA reads TGTGCCAGCAGGATGGACAGGGACTATGGCTACACCTTC.

The V gene is TRBV5-1, the J gene TRBJ2-1; 12 bases line up with TRBD2. Germline V lookup: CDR1 SGHRS, CDR2 YFSETQ. Trimming at V came to 7 bases and at J to 0 bases, leaving 5 bases not matched to a gene. The CDR3 runs to 16 residues. CDR3 sequence (DNA): TGCGCCAGCCATCTAGCGGGGGGGAGCTCCTACAATGAGCAGTTCTTC. Its translation: CASHLAGGSSYNEQFF.

This chain uses TRBV5-1 with TRBJ1-1; D gene uncertain. The V gene lost 1 base and the J gene lost 5 bases, with 15 bases spanning the gap. Germline assignment: CDR1 SGHRS and CDR2 YFSETQ. This CDR3 is built from 15 residues. The CDR3 reads CASSLLPRGGTEAFF. The DNA of the CDR3 is TGCGCCAGCAGCTTGTTACCTCGGGGAGGGACTGAAGCTTTCTTT.

The chain recombines TRBV6-4 with TRBJ2-3, with a weak D call TRBD2 (5 bases). V was cut by 6 bases and J by 3 bases, with 10 bases left in between. This CDR3 spans 13 amino acids. Germline V lookup: CDR1 MRHNA, CDR2 SNTAGT. CDR3 DNA: TGTGCCAGCAGCGGGGTCGTGACAGATACGCAGTATTTT. Translation: CASSGVVTDTQYF.

This clone is a singleton in its sample. The chain recombines TRBV28 with TRBJ1-6, with TRBD1 as a possible D gene (6 bases). Germline V gives CDR1 MDHEN, CDR2 SYDVKM. The CDR3 totals 17 residues. The germline V and J ends were trimmed by 3 bases and 10 bases, with 22 bases remaining between them. The chain's CDR3 is CASSLRGQGLLGSPLHF. DNA for the CDR3: TGTGCCAGCAGTTTGCGGGGGCAGGGCCTACTAGGATCACCCCTCCACTTT.

This chain uses TRBV19 with TRBJ1-3; D perhaps matches TRBD1 (6 bases). The ends were cut back, 9 bases at V and 0 bases at J, with 15 bases in the middle. CDR1 and CDR2 (germline): LNHDA, SQIVND (reference sequence). The CDR3 sequence is 15 residues long. The CDR3 coding sequence is TGTGCCAGCGTAATACAGGGAACCTCTGGAAACACCATATATTTT. Translating gives CASVIQGTSGNTIYF.

The V call is TRBV4-2, the J call TRBJ2-2, with a weak D call TRBD2 (5 bases). V gave up 4 bases and J gave up 2 bases, with 11 bases separating them. Germline V gene lookup returns CDR1 LGHNA and CDR2 YNFKEQ. CDR3 length equals 15 residues. CDR3 coding DNA: TGTGCCAGCAGCCGAGCGGACTCTAACACCGGGGAGCTGTTTTTT. Protein sequence: CASSRADSNTGELFF.

The chain recombines TRBV6-6 with TRBJ2-5, with D hard to call. Trimming removed 9 bases at V and 3 bases at J, with 14 bases between. Germline values: CDR1 MNHNY, CDR2 SVGAGI (reference sequence). The CDR3 length is 13 residues. The CDR3 DNA follows: TGTGCCAGTGCCTATGCGTTTGAAGAGACCCAGTACTTC. It encodes CASAYAFEETQYF.

The chain joins TRBV5-1 to TRBJ2-7; 8 bases align to TRBD2. J was trimmed by 5 bases and V by 0 bases; bases with no gene match: 1. Germline assignment: CDR1 SGHRS and CDR2 YFSETQ. The CDR3 totals 13 residues. The CDR3 is CASSLGAGDEQYF. CDR3 coding DNA: TGCGCCAGCAGCTTGGGAGCGGGGGACGAGCAGTACTTC.

This clone was seen only a few times. The V gene is TRBV13, the J gene TRBJ1-1, with D possibly matching TRBD1 (6 bases). The CDR3 runs 12 residues. Trimming shortened V by 4 bases and J by 11 bases, and 14 bases separated the two germline ends. Per germline, CDR1 PRHDT and CDR2 FYEKMQ (reference sequence). CDR3 in DNA: TGTGCCAGCAGCTCATCCGACAGGTTCGCTTTCTTT. Its protein product is CASSSSDRFAFF.

The chain carries TRBV28 and TRBJ1-5, with unresolved D. This CDR3 spans 13 amino acids. Trimming shortened V by 7 bases and J by 9 bases, and 16 bases separated the two germline ends. Germline assignment: CDR1 MDHEN and CDR2 SYDVKM. DNA for the CDR3: TGTGCCAGCACAACCGGGATCTTCAGGCCCCAGCATTTT. This gives the protein CASTTGIFRPQHF.

V usage is TRBV24-1 and J usage is TRBJ2-7, with D hard to call. The germline gives CDR1 KGHDR, CDR2 SFDVKD. Trimming left V 1 base short and J 2 bases short, with 11 bases between. The CDR3 covers 15 residues. In DNA form, the CDR3 reads TGTGCCACCAGTGATTTTAGTAGATCAACCTACGAGCAGTACGTC. This encodes CATSDFSRSTYEQYV.

The chain joins TRBV12-1 to TRBJ1-2. TRBV12-1 is recorded as a pseudogene. The CDR3 has 14 residues. The CDR3 nucleotides are TGTGCCAGCAGCTGCTTCGGAACGGGAGGGGGCTACACCTTC. Its protein is CASSCFGTGGGYTF.

Worth noting for this clone: Within the sample, other DNA sequences also encode this same CDR3. The chain recombines TRBV7-2 with TRBJ2-5; 14 positions agree with TRBD2. This CDR3 is built from 18 residues. Looked up from germline, CDR1 is SGHTA and CDR2 is FQGNSA. The ends lost 6 bases at V and 2 bases at J; junction bases unmatched: 11. The chain's CDR3 is CASSRSGTSGGLQETQYF. The DNA of the CDR3 is TGTGCCAGCAGTCGTAGTGGGACTAGCGGGGGCCTTCAAGAGACCCAGTACTTC.

The chain is built from TRBV24-1 and TRBJ1-5, with 7 nucleotides matching TRBD1. In germline, CDR1 is KGHDR, CDR2 SFDVKD. The V and J ends lost 4 bases and 3 bases, in that order; junction bases with no gene match: 5. The CDR3 runs 15 residues. CDR3 DNA: TGTGCCACCAGTGAAGCCGGGACAGCCAATCAGCCCCAGCATTTT. Translating gives CATSEAGTANQPQHF.

The rearrangement joins TRBV19 to TRBJ1-4, with TRBD1 matching 9 bases. This CDR3 region has 14 residues. The V and J ends lost 7 bases and 5 bases, in that order; junction bases with no gene match: 5. Germline V gives CDR1 LNHDA, CDR2 SQIVND (reference sequence). CDR3 nucleotides: TGTGCCAGTAACCGGGGACAGGGCAATGAAAAACTGTTTTTT. Its protein is CASNRGQGNEKLFF.

The V gene is TRBV9, the J gene TRBJ2-5; 8 bases align to TRBD1. In germline, CDR1 is SGDLS, CDR2 YYNGEE. The CDR3 runs 15 residues. V was pared by 0 bases and J by 4 bases, with 5 bases of the junction left unmatched. The CDR3 is CASSVGRQGRETQYF. CDR3 nucleotide sequence: TGTGCCAGCAGCGTAGGGAGACAGGGGAGAGAGACCCAGTACTTC.

The chain couples TRBV7-9 to TRBJ2-1, with 8 bases matching TRBD1. The CDR3 consists of 15 residues. V was clipped by 6 bases and J by 6 bases; unmatched bases: 10. CDR1 SEHNR and CDR2 FQNEAQ come from the germline V gene (reference sequence). In DNA form, the CDR3 reads TGTGCCAGCAGTCCTGACAGGGGTGGGCTCAATGAGCAGTTCTTC. Protein: CASSPDRGGLNEQFF.

The J gene is TRBJ1-2, the V gene TRBV11-1; weak D call: TRBD1 (5 bases). The germline V and J ends were trimmed by 5 bases and 4 bases, with 17 bases remaining between them. The germline gives CDR1 SGHAT, CDR2 FQDESV (reference sequence). This CDR3 contains 15 residues. The CDR3 sequence is CASSPKPDSSYGYTF. The CDR3 nucleotides are TGTGCCAGCAGCCCTAAGCCCGACAGCAGCTATGGCTACACCTTC.

This clone is medium-sized within its sample. This chain uses TRBV14 with TRBJ2-5, with TRBD2 matching over 7 bases. This CDR3 region has 16 residues. V was pared by 1 base and J by 1 base, with 6 bases of the junction left unmatched. Per the germline V gene, CDR1 is SGHDN and CDR2 is FVKESK. The CDR3 nucleotides read TGTGCCAGCAGCCAAGTCGGCGCTAGCGGCCAAGAGACCCAGTACTTC. Residues: CASSQVGASGQETQYF.

In its sample, this clone was seen once. The gene calls are TRBV10-3 and TRBJ2-7; no reliable D call. Trimming cost V 2 bases and J 4 bases, with 9 bases left between them. CDR1 and CDR2 from the germline V gene are ENHRY and SYGVKD. This CDR3 spans 13 amino acids. The CDR3, as DNA: TGTGCCATCAGTGAGAGACACGGTTACGAGCAGTACTTC. Translating it yields CAISERHGYEQYF.

The rearrangement links TRBV4-1 to TRBJ1-1; D gene uncertain. Germline assignment: CDR1 MGHRA and CDR2 YSYEKL. The CDR3 is 13 amino acids. Trimming removed 4 bases at V and 0 bases at J, with 6 bases between. CDR3 residues: CASSPEMNTEAFF. DNA of the CDR3: TGCGCCAGCAGCCCGGAGATGAACACTGAAGCTTTCTTT.